What follows is one T cell receptor (beta chain) and its context. This clone has a handful of counts. The antigen this receptor binds is unknown. Base quality data are lacking; no much larger clone is found one base away. This record comes from a study of T cell repertoires in urothelial bladder cancer (dated by TCRdb to the late 2010s). Regarding the study in general: Of the roughly twelve resected lesions, three were clinically staged as cT0, three as cTa, three as cT1 and three as cT2 or greater. The study compared TCR repertoire clonality in bladder tumors with that in benign bladder inflammation. About a dozen patients with bladder lesions undergoing transurethral resection were identified prospectively. Roughly 13 resected bladder lesions, made up of urothelial carcinoma (UC+) and benign (UC-) specimens, were studied. What the study reported, not specific to this receptor: In carcinoma specimens, up to roughly 17% of infiltrating lymphocytes were accounted for by a single T-cell clone, compared with more than 1.5% in benign specimens. Fewer T cells were found in urothelial carcinoma specimens than in benign specimens, with medians of roughly 5,600 and 26,000, respectively. Median tumor infiltrating lymphocyte percentage was approximately 1.9% in carcinoma specimens and around 13% in benign specimens.

The germline V gene specifies SGHTA as CDR1 and FQGTGA as CDR2. From cysteine to phenylalanine, the CDR3 is 14 amino acids long. Only the CDR3 part of the read is kept: 42 bases, read in frame from the first base. Trimming at the junction amounts to 5 bases on V and 1 base on J, and the germline ends lie 10 bases apart. The immunoSEQ assay was used to sequence the CDR3 region of the TCR beta chain. Under the source paper's analysis protocol: For each specimen, the T-cell fraction, clonal dominance, and maximum TCR clone frequency were calculated. TCRdb holds this immuneACCESS table with in-frame rearrangements only. Some clones are missing; in checked studies, unresolved V genes explain under half, and the rest has no known cause. D and trimming were read from the DNA, whereas the V and J calls and clone size are those reported in that table. For this sample the table gives over 10,000 clones, of which 60% to 70% were detected only once. The ten largest clones represent approximately 9% of the sample.

Bladder lesion specimens were collected at transurethral resection and stored at -80C. From bladder specimens obtained at transurethral resection, DNA was extracted. Sequencing was done on a sample of tumor-infiltrating cells from bladder cancer. The sequence is built from TRBV7-3 and TRBJ2-3; the D gene is perhaps TRBD2, from 5 matching bases. The sequence was collected from a human donor with urothelial carcinoma. The CDR3 protein sequence reads: CASSTRTGTDTQYF. The sequence in DNA is TGTGCCAGCAGCACCAGGACTGGCACAGATACGCAGTATTTT.